This T cell receptor beta chain appears in the sequencing data of a study of cytomegalovirus exposure and HLA in healthy donors. Findings and caveats of the study: Earlier analysis yielded a pattern in which most TCR beta V segments were productive about 87% or about 30% of the time.

13 Jbeta primers and 60 Vbeta primers were used for the PCR. Generated by immunoSEQ multiplex PCR, the TCRdb table keeps only in-frame clones and is missing some. This sample has some 110,000 clones, with about four fifths found just once. With 6 bases removed from V and 6 bases from J, the gap between germline ends came to 15 bases. The CDR3 runs 15 residues. Germline CDR1 and CDR2: SNHLY and FYNNEI. This clone was observed a handful of times. What it binds is unknown. Source material: PBMCs. This sequence originates from a young woman in good health and CMV-seronegative. This sequence joins TRBV2 and TRBJ1-6; tentative D call: TRBD1 (5 bases). CDR3 nucleotides: TGTGCCAGCAGACTGGACATCGCTCGTAATTCACCCCTCCACTTT. Its protein product is CASRLDIARNSPLHF. Using reference TRBV2 and TRBJ1-6 for the parts outside the CDR3, the full variable domain is EPEVTQTPSHQVTQMGQEVILRCVPISNHLYFYWYRQILGQKVEFLVSFYNNEISEKSEIFDDQFSVERPDGSNFTLKIRSTKLEDSAMYFCASRLDIARNSPLHFGNGTRLTVT.